The rows below give T cell receptor beta chains drawn from one sample of a study of T cells in Graves' hyperthyroidism and ophthalmopathy. TCRdb used MiXCR to reprocess the multiplex PCR reads, holding one entry per CDR3 protein. The sample shows approximately 400,000 distinct CDR3 sequences, roughly 15% of them seen only once. Sequences were obtained from blood. Receptors were obtained from a woman aged 30 to 39 with Graves' ophthalmopathy. Each CDR3 is given with its conserved first and last residue. The order of the fields is clone size, V gene, D gene, J gene, CDR3 DNA, CDR3 protein. D genes are given only for firm matches. Clone sizes are given selectively: once, few, many, or a class where the clone is expanded.

.	TRBV4-1	TRBD1	TRBJ1-2	TGCGCCAGCAGCCAAGATGGACAGGGGAACTATGGCTACACCTTC	CASSQDGQGNYGYTF
many	TRBV11-2	TRBD1	TRBJ1-2	TGTGCCAGCAGCTCGTTACGAGTGGACAGGGGCCGCTATGGCTACACCTTC	CASSSLRVDRGRYGYTF
many	TRBV20-1	TRBD1	TRBJ1-5	TGCAGTGCTTCGGACAGGGTGCGCGATAGCAATCAGCCCCAGCATTTT	CSASDRVRDSNQPQHF
many	TRBV28	.	TRBJ1-1	TGTGCCAGCAGTTACTCAGTGAACACTGAAGCTTTCTTT	CASSYSVNTEAFF
many	TRBV6-1	TRBD1	TRBJ2-1	TGTGCCAGCAGACGAACCCGGGGACAGGTGCTACTAGAGCAGTTCTTC	CASRRTRGQVLLEQFF
many	TRBV3-1	TRBD2	TRBJ2-2	TGTGCCAGCAGCCCCGAAAGACGGCGGGGGTCTTTTACCGGGGAGCTGTTTTTT	CASSPERRRGSFTGELFF
few	TRBV30	TRBD2	TRBJ2-3	TGTGCCTCCTGGCTCCGCGGGGGGGGCACAGATACGCAGTATTTT	CASWLRGGGTDTQYF
many	TRBV3-1	.	TRBJ2-3	TGTGCCAGCAGCCAAGATGTAAGGGGATGGGGAGATACGCAGTATTTT	CASSQDVRGWGDTQYF
.	TRBV6-2/TRBV6-3	.	TRBJ2-2	TGTGCCAGCAGTGCCATTTTTGGTGCGAACACCGGGGAGCTGTTTTTT	CASSAIFGANTGELFF
.	TRBV9	TRBD1	TRBJ2-7	TGTGCCAGCAGCGTAGAAGGGGACAGTAGGGCCTACGAGCAGTACTTC	CASSVEGDSRAYEQYF
.	TRBV5-1	.	TRBJ2-3	TGCGCCAGCAGCTTGGGTAATGGCAGGCGCACAGATACGCAGTATTTT	CASSLGNGRRTDTQYF
many	TRBV12-3/TRBV12-4	TRBD2	TRBJ2-3	TGTGCCAGCAGGCGGGGGGCGCCTCCGGATACGCAGTATTTT	CASRRGAPPDTQYF
few	TRBV6-5	.	TRBJ1-1	TGTGCCAGCAGTTATCCTAGAGGGATCGGGGACACTGAAGCTTTCTTT	CASSYPRGIGDTEAFF
few	TRBV6-1	TRBD1	TRBJ1-2	TGTGCCAGCAGTGCAGGGGGCAGGTATGGCTACACCTTC	CASSAGGRYGYTF
many	TRBV20-1	TRBD2	TRBJ2-7	TGCAGTGCTAGGCACACTAGCGGCGACTCCTACGAGCAGTACTTC	CSARHTSGDSYEQYF
many	TRBV5-6	.	TRBJ2-1	TGTGCCAGCAGCCTAGGTACAGGGAAGTTAAATGAGCAGTTCTTC	CASSLGTGKLNEQFF
.	TRBV6-1	.	TRBJ1-2	TGTGCCAGCAGGGGGTCAGGGTTTAACTATGGCTACACCTTC	CASRGSGFNYGYTF
many	TRBV3-1	TRBD2	TRBJ2-3	TGTGCCAGCAGCCGGAGGGCGGGGGGGCGCACAGATACGCAGTATTTT	CASSRRAGGRTDTQYF
many	TRBV20-1	.	TRBJ1-5	TGCAGTGCTAGAATGGGGGCAGGGAACAATCAGCCCCAGCATTTT	CSARMGAGNNQPQHF
many	TRBV6-6	.	TRBJ2-1	TGTGCCAGCAGTTACGGCGGAGGCTACAATGAGCAGTTCTTC	CASSYGGGYNEQFF
many	TRBV13	.	TRBJ2-3	TGTGCCAGCAGCTTAGTTCGCCTTGACAGGTACACAGATACGCAGTATTTT	CASSLVRLDRYTDTQYF
.	TRBV30	TRBD1	TRBJ1-1	TGTGCCAGCCCTTTTGGACAGGGGATGAACACTGAAGCTTTCTTT	CASPFGQGMNTEAFF
many	TRBV29-1	TRBD1	TRBJ1-2	TGCAGCGTTCTCGTCTCAGGGACAGGGTCGCGCTGGGACTATGGCTACACCTTC	CSVLVSGTGSRWDYGYTF
many	TRBV12-3/TRBV12-4	.	TRBJ2-5	TGTGCCAGCAGCTCTACCCGGATCCCGGTGAGCCGACCTCAAGAGACCCAGTACTTC	CASSSTRIPVSRPQETQYF
.	TRBV13	TRBD1	TRBJ1-3	TGTGCCAGCAGTCGGACAGGGGGCCAAGGCTCTGGAAACACCATATATTTT	CASSRTGGQGSGNTIYF
.	TRBV6-6	TRBD1	TRBJ2-1	TGTGCCAGCAGTTACTCGTTTGAACCGGGACAGGCCCACAATGAGCAGTTCTTC	CASSYSFEPGQAHNEQFF
few	TRBV2	.	TRBJ1-2	TGTGCCAGCATAGGCGCGCTTGGCTACACCTTC	CASIGALGYTF
few	TRBV15	TRBD1	TRBJ1-4	TGTGCCACCAGCAGAGCGCAGGGGGCAACTAATGAAAAACTGTTTTTT	CATSRAQGATNEKLFF
.	TRBV4-1	TRBD2	TRBJ2-6	TGCGCCAGCAGCCGGGAGGGTATGAGGAACGGGGACTCTGGGGCCAACGTCCTGACTTTC	CASSREGMRNGDSGANVLTF
.	TRBV28	.	TRBJ2-7	TGTACCAGCAGGCCCCACCAGGCGCGCGAGCAGTACTTC	CTSRPHQAREQYF
.	TRBV19	TRBD2	TRBJ2-3	TGTGCCAGTAGTATTCACGGGGGGGGCACAGATACGCAGTATTTT	CASSIHGGGTDTQYF
many	TRBV4-1	.	TRBJ2-7	TGCGCCAGTCGGGGGCCCTCCTACGAGCAGTACTTC	CASRGPSYEQYF
many	TRBV11-2	TRBD2	TRBJ2-3	TGTGCCAGCAGCTTTCTCGGCGGGGGAGGAAGCGCAGATACGCAGTATTTT	CASSFLGGGGSADTQYF
many	TRBV18	TRBD2	TRBJ2-1	TGTGCCAGCTCACCATCAGCGGGGGTGCTCTATGAGCAGTTCTTC	CASSPSAGVLYEQFF
many	TRBV29-1	TRBD1	TRBJ2-7	TGCAGCGTCGCTGACAGGGGACCTTACGAGCAGTACTTC	CSVADRGPYEQYF
many	TRBV20-1	.	TRBJ1-5	TGCAGTGCTAGAGATGGGGCAGAACTTGGTCAGCCCCAGCATTTT	CSARDGAELGQPQHF
few	TRBV6-1	.	TRBJ2-5	TGTGCCAGCACTGACGGGCGGTACGAGACCCAGTACTTC	CASTDGRYETQYF
many	TRBV6-1	.	TRBJ1-2	TGTGCCAGCACCCCAGGAGTGGACAGAAGTTTTTATGGCTACACCTTC	CASTPGVDRSFYGYTF
many	TRBV6-1	TRBD2	TRBJ2-7	TGTGCCAGCCGAAGACTAGCGGGGCGGGACGAGCAGTACTTC	CASRRLAGRDEQYF
.	TRBV6-1	TRBD1	TRBJ1-2	TGTGCCAGCAGACTACGTACAGGGGTTAACTATGGCTACACCTTC	CASRLRTGVNYGYTF
.	TRBV19	.	TRBJ1-2	TGTGCCAGTAAACTTGGGACCTCCAGTCAGGGCTATGGCTACACCTTC	CASKLGTSSQGYGYTF
few	TRBV11-2	.	TRBJ1-1	TGTGCCAGCAGGCCTACAAGATTGAACACTGAAGCTTTCTTT	CASRPTRLNTEAFF
few	TRBV25-1	.	TRBJ1-2	TGTGCCAGCAGTAGTTCGGGGGCGACGAACTATGGCTACACCTTC	CASSSSGATNYGYTF
many	TRBV29-1	.	TRBJ1-4	TGCAGCGTTGGGCTTGGTAGAAATGAAAAACTGTTTTTT	CSVGLGRNEKLFF
.	TRBV9	TRBD1	TRBJ2-1	TGTGCCAGCAGCCCAGGGGGCGGTGATAATGAGCAGTTCTTC	CASSPGGGDNEQFF
many	TRBV24-1	.	TRBJ1-4	TGTGCCACCAGTGATCGGGGGGCTAATGAAAAACTGTTTTTT	CATSDRGANEKLFF
many	TRBV7-6	TRBD1	TRBJ2-3	TGTGCCAGCAGCGGGAGAGATAGGGACAGGGTAACAGATACGCAGTATTTT	CASSGRDRDRVTDTQYF
many	TRBV12-5	TRBD1	TRBJ1-1	TGTGCTAGTGGCCGGGACAGGGGTTTAGCTTTCTTT	CASGRDRGLAFF
.	TRBV12-3/TRBV12-4	TRBD2	TRBJ2-4	TGTGCCAGCAGTATAATAGGTTTAGCGGGGGGCCCAGAAAAAAACATTCAGTACTTC	CASSIIGLAGGPEKNIQYF
many	TRBV28	TRBD2	TRBJ2-7	TGTGCCAGCTGCGAGCGGGGGAGGAGCTCCTACGAGCAGTACTTC	CASCERGRSSYEQYF